A selection of T cell receptor beta chains follows, all from one sample in a study of Graves' ophthalmopathy and Graves' hyperthyroidism. MiXCR, applied by TCRdb to the multiplex PCR reads, yields one record per CDR3 protein. Among roughly 1.1 million distinct CDR3 sequences listed, about two fifths were seen once. Sequenced: peripheral blood or thyroid tissue (not recorded which). Receptor source: an adult man with Graves' hyperthyroidism. Each CDR3 is given with its conserved first and last residue. The order of the fields is CDR3 length, D gene, V gene, J gene, clone size, CDR3 DNA, CDR3 protein. A D gene is named only where the DNA matches it firmly. Clone size is shown for a subset of rows, as once, few, many or a class of expanded clone.

CDR3 length: 13; D gene: .; V gene: TRBV7-2; J gene: TRBJ2-3; clone size: .; CDR3 DNA: TGTGCCAGCAGCCCAACATGGGCAGATACGCAGTATTTT; CDR3 protein: CASSPTWADTQYF
CDR3 length: 13; D gene: .; V gene: TRBV5-1; J gene: TRBJ2-7; clone size: many; CDR3 DNA: TGTGCCAGCAGCTTGGGCGGAAATTACGAGCAGTACTTC; CDR3 protein: CASSLGGNYEQYF
CDR3 length: 14; D gene: .; V gene: TRBV15; J gene: TRBJ1-5; clone size: many; CDR3 DNA: TGTGCCACCAAACAGGGCAATAGCAATCAGCCCCAGCATTTT; CDR3 protein: CATKQGNSNQPQHF
CDR3 length: 22; D gene: TRBD1; V gene: TRBV7-2; J gene: TRBJ1-1; clone size: many; CDR3 DNA: TGTGCCAGCAGCTTAGTGGGTGAGCTCTATTGGGGGGACAGAGGACCGAACACTGAAGCTTTCTTT; CDR3 protein: CASSLVGELYWGDRGPNTEAFF
CDR3 length: 17; D gene: TRBD1; V gene: TRBV7-6; J gene: TRBJ2-2; clone size: .; CDR3 DNA: TGTGCCAGCAGTATCCAGGAGACAGGGTCTTACACCGGGGAGCTGTTTTTT; CDR3 protein: CASSIQETGSYTGELFF
CDR3 length: 12; D gene: .; V gene: TRBV5-1; J gene: TRBJ1-1; clone size: many; CDR3 DNA: TGCGCCAGCAGCTTGAACAGGGCTGAAGCTTTCTTT; CDR3 protein: CASSLNRAEAFF
CDR3 length: 15; D gene: .; V gene: TRBV19; J gene: TRBJ1-5; clone size: many; CDR3 DNA: TGTGCCAGTAGTATTTTCGGGGCCAGCAATCAGCCCCAGCATTTT; CDR3 protein: CASSIFGASNQPQHF
CDR3 length: 15; D gene: TRBD1; V gene: TRBV6-5; J gene: TRBJ2-7; clone size: many; CDR3 DNA: TGTGCCAGCAGCCTCTGGACAGGGGAGACCTACGAGCAGTACTTC; CDR3 protein: CASSLWTGETYEQYF
CDR3 length: 17; D gene: .; V gene: TRBV5-6; J gene: TRBJ2-7; clone size: .; CDR3 DNA: TGTGCCAGCAGCTTGGCATCGTCGGGACGGAACTCCTACGAGCAGTACTTC; CDR3 protein: CASSLASSGRNSYEQYF
CDR3 length: 16; D gene: .; V gene: TRBV7-2; J gene: TRBJ1-2; clone size: few; CDR3 DNA: TGTGCCAGCTCACCACAGGGCATCCAGGGAAGGCATGGCTACACCTTC; CDR3 protein: CASSPQGIQGRHGYTF
CDR3 length: 13; D gene: .; V gene: TRBV29-1; J gene: TRBJ2-7; clone size: .; CDR3 DNA: TGCAGCGCCCGGACTGTGAGCTCCTACGAGCAGTACTTC; CDR3 protein: CSARTVSSYEQYF
CDR3 length: 13; D gene: .; V gene: TRBV20-1; J gene: TRBJ1-2; clone size: many; CDR3 DNA: TGCAGTGCTAGGAAGGCAGGCCGCTATGGCTACACCTTC; CDR3 protein: CSARKAGRYGYTF
CDR3 length: 16; D gene: TRBD1; V gene: TRBV2; J gene: TRBJ1-6; clone size: .; CDR3 DNA: TGTGCCAGCAGTGGGGGGCAGGGGGCGTTGCGCTCACCCCTCCACTTT; CDR3 protein: CASSGGQGALRSPLHF
CDR3 length: 12; D gene: .; V gene: TRBV12-3/TRBV12-4; J gene: TRBJ2-7; clone size: .; CDR3 DNA: TGTGCCAGCAGCCAAGCAAGGGAGTTATTGTACTTC; CDR3 protein: CASSQARELLYF